These T cell receptor beta chains were read from a single sample in a study of a mutant IDH1 vaccine in newly diagnosed glioma. Clones were read by immunoSEQ multiplex PCR, and TCRdb kept only the in-frame ones, dropping some. The repertoire has around 46,000 clones, approximately 78% of them found once; the top ten carry roughly 5.6%. These receptors have no identified antigens. Source: PBMCs, taken from a glioma patient whose treatment included an IDH1 peptide vaccine. Receptors originate from a man aged 45-65 years with glioma. The CDR3 runs from the conserved cysteine through the conserved F or W. Each record gives: CDR3 DNA, CDR3 protein, D gene, V gene, J gene, clone size, CDR3 length. The D gene is left open where the match is weak. Only part of the rows carry a size: once, few, many, or a class if the clone is expanded.

TGTGCCAGTAGTCCTGGACTGGGGTACAATGAGCAGTTCTTC	CASSPGLGYNEQFF	-	TRBV19	TRBJ2-1	-	14
TGTGCCTGGAGTGCGAAGGGCAATTCACCCCTCCACTTT	CAWSAKGNSPLHF	-	TRBV30	TRBJ1-6	-	13
TGTGCCAGCAGTTATGGGACAGGGGGGATGAACACTGAAGCTTTCTTT	CASSYGTGGMNTEAFF	TRBD1	TRBV6-6	TRBJ1-1	medium-sized	16
TGCAGCGCCGCAGTTGGCCCTGAAGCTTTCTTT	CSAAVGPEAFF	-	TRBV29-1	TRBJ1-1	-	11
TGCGCCAGCAGCTCCCTCAGCCAAGAGACCCAGTACTTC	CASSSLSQETQYF	-	TRBV5-1	TRBJ2-5	-	13
TGTGCCAGCAGCTTGGCTGGCCGGGCCCACGGAGGGGAGACCCAGTACTTC	CASSLAGRAHGGETQYF	-	TRBV5-6	TRBJ2-5	once	17
TGTGCCAGCAGCCTCGGGACCCCGGGTGACACTGAAGCTTTCTTT	CASSLGTPGDTEAFF	-	TRBV7-9	TRBJ1-1	once	15
TGCAGCGTTGAATCGGACTCACAGCGGGAGACCCAGTACTTC	CSVESDSQRETQYF	-	TRBV29-1	TRBJ2-5	-	14
TGTGCCAGCAGCCCTCGACAGGTCCAGGAAAAACTGTTTTTT	CASSPRQVQEKLFF	-	TRBV9	TRBJ1-4	-	14
TGTGCCAGCAGCTTGACACAAGCCAATCAGCCCCAGCATTTT	CASSLTQANQPQHF	-	TRBV7-9	TRBJ1-5	-	14
TGCGCCAGCAGCGGCCCCAAGCGGGGTAGCACAGATACGCAGTATTTT	CASSGPKRGSTDTQYF	TRBD2	TRBV5-1	TRBJ2-3	-	16
TGTGCCAGCAGCTCCGGGTCCCGGCAAGAGCTGTTTTTT	CASSSGSRQELFF	-	TRBV11-3	TRBJ2-2	-	13
TGTGCCAGCAGCCAAGGACAGGGGCAGGAGCCCCAGCATTTT	CASSQGQGQEPQHF	TRBD1	TRBV7-2	TRBJ1-5	-	14
TGTGCCATCAGTGAAGGACAGAGCAATCAGCCCCAGCATTTT	CAISEGQSNQPQHF	-	TRBV10-3	TRBJ1-5	-	14
TGTGCCAGTAGTATAGGGGGAATGAACACTGAAGCTTTCTTT	CASSIGGMNTEAFF	-	TRBV19	TRBJ1-1	-	14
TGCGCCAGCAGCGTTGGGGGTGGGCAGGGTAACTACGAGCAGTACTTC	CASSVGGGQGNYEQYF	-	TRBV10-2	TRBJ2-7	-	16
TGTGCCAGCAGCCAAGATTGGCGGGGGTCGGCTGAAGCTTTCTTT	CASSQDWRGSAEAFF	-	TRBV4-2	TRBJ1-1	-	15
TGCGCCAGCAGCCAGGATTATTACAATGAGCAGTTCTTC	CASSQDYYNEQFF	-	TRBV4-3	TRBJ2-1	few	13
TGTGCCAGCAGCCGAGGGACAGGGGAAAAACTGTTTTTT	CASSRGTGEKLFF	TRBD1	TRBV5-4	TRBJ1-4	-	13
TGTGCCAGCAGCTTAGGTCTCACTGAAGCTTTCTTT	CASSLGLTEAFF	-	TRBV7-2	TRBJ1-1	-	12
TGCAGCGTTGCGGGGGATAGCGGGGGGACCTACAATGAGCAGTTCTTC	CSVAGDSGGTYNEQFF	TRBD2	TRBV29-1	TRBJ2-1	-	16
TGTGCCAGCAGCGTGACAGGGCGGGGCGAGCAGTACTTC	CASSVTGRGEQYF	-	TRBV9	TRBJ2-7	few	13
TGTGCCAGCAGTCCAAGACAGGGACTGGAGACCCAGTACTTC	CASSPRQGLETQYF	-	TRBV27	TRBJ2-5	once	14
TGTGCCAGCAGCCAAGTAGAAGGGGTCTATGGCTACACCTTC	CASSQVEGVYGYTF	-	TRBV4-2	TRBJ1-2	-	14
TGTGCCAGCAGTGGGACACCGAGCTACGAGCAGTACTTC	CASSGTPSYEQYF	-	TRBV28	TRBJ2-7	-	13
TGTGCCAGCAGCTCTACGCGGGGGTGGTCCTACGAGCAGTACTTC	CASSSTRGWSYEQYF	TRBD2	TRBV5-4	TRBJ2-7	-	15
TGTGCCAGCAGTTACTCTCTGGTTAGCAATCAGCCCCAGCATTTT	CASSYSLVSNQPQHF	-	TRBV6-5	TRBJ1-5	once	15
TGTGCCAGCTCACGCCTACAGGAAAACACCATATATTTT	CASSRLQENTIYF	-	TRBV18	TRBJ1-3	-	13
TGTGCCAGCAGCCGTCCGGGACAGGGGAAGCGGGGAGCCTCCTACGAGCAGTACTTC	CASSRPGQGKRGASYEQYF	TRBD1	TRBV7-8	TRBJ2-7	-	19
TGTGCCAGCAGCGTAGCTCAGGGACAGGGAGGGGAAAAACTGTTTTTT	CASSVAQGQGGEKLFF	TRBD1	TRBV9	TRBJ1-4	once	16
TGTGCCAGCAGCAACCGGGACACCGGCTATGAAAAACTGTTTTTT	CASSNRDTGYEKLFF	-	TRBV13	TRBJ1-4	-	15
TGTGCCAGCAGTTTAGAAGGGTTTAATGAAAAACTGTTTTTT	CASSLEGFNEKLFF	-	TRBV28	TRBJ1-4	-	14
TGTGCCAGTAGTAACAGGGGGATGAACACTGAAGCTTTCTTT	CASSNRGMNTEAFF	TRBD1	TRBV19	TRBJ1-1	-	14
TGTGCTAGCAGCTCAGGAACAGGGAACTCCTACGAGCAGTACTTC	CASSSGTGNSYEQYF	-	TRBV7-7	TRBJ2-7	-	15
TGTGCCAGCTCACCAAAGGGACAGGGACTTAACACTGAAGCTTTCTTT	CASSPKGQGLNTEAFF	TRBD1	TRBV18	TRBJ1-1	-	16
TGTGCCAGCAGCGTAGAAAGCGGGGGTGGGAATGAGCAGTTCTTC	CASSVESGGGNEQFF	TRBD2	TRBV9	TRBJ2-1	-	15